These 8 T cell receptor beta chains originate from one sample sequenced in a study of T cell repertoires in cytomegalovirus infection. A single record per CDR3 protein comes from TCRdb applying MiXCR to the reads. Here the sample spans hundreds of thousands of distinct CDR3 sequences, around 29% being singletons. No antigen is known for these receptors. The sequencing here drew on cultured CD8+ T cells from PBMCs, taken from culture after CMV antigen stimulation. The receptors derive from a human donor in good health (CMV status not recorded). Some clones in this sample may be carry-over from other donors' samples.

This clonotype was found a few times. The chain has TRBV14 and TRBJ1-1; D possibly corresponds to TRBD1 (5 bases). The germline gives CDR1 SGHDN, CDR2 FVKESK. This CDR3 is 13 amino acids long. The V gene lost 4 bases and the J gene lost 11 bases, with 17 bases spanning the gap. The CDR3 DNA reads as TGTGCCAGCAGCCCACGGACAAGTATACCGGCTTTCTTT. It codes for CASSPRTSIPAFF.

The CDR3 DNA follows: TGTGCCAGCAGCCCACGGGACAGGAGTGTCACTAATGAAAAACTGTTTTTT. This codes for CASSPRDRSVTNEKLFF. The genes are TRBV7-9 and TRBJ1-4, with TRBD1 identical over 8 bases. The CDR3 sequence is 17 residues long. V shed 5 bases and J 2 bases; nucleotides not matched to a gene: 10. Looked up from germline, CDR1 is SEHNR and CDR2 is FQNEAQ (reference sequence).

This clonotype was seen ten or more times. The CDR3, as DNA: TGTGCCAGCAACAATCAAAGGGGGCTCGGCTCTGGGGCCAACGTCCTGACTTTC. Its protein product is CASNNQRGLGSGANVLTF. The chain combines TRBV7-8 with TRBJ2-6; 7 bases align to TRBD1. V was clipped by 7 bases and J by 0 bases; unmatched bases: 12. CDR3 size: 18 residues. Germline CDR1 reads SGHVS; CDR2 reads FQNEAQ.

This clonotype was seen only a few times. This chain connects TRBV7-6 to TRBJ1-2; TRBD1 might be the D (6 bases). CDR3 length: 14 amino acids. CDR1 and CDR2 (germline): SGHVS, FNYEAQ. The V gene lost 2 bases and the J gene lost 6 bases, with 13 bases spanning the gap. The DNA for the CDR3 is TGTGCCAGCAGCTTACGTTTGGAGGGGGATGGCTACACCTTC. This translates into CASSLRLEGDGYTF.

In its sample, this clonotype was seen many times. The rearrangement uses TRBV7-8 and TRBJ2-1, with D tentatively TRBD2 (6 bases). This CDR3 has 17 amino acids. Trimming took off 3 bases at V and 8 bases at J, with 23 bases between the two ends. Germline lookup yields CDR1 SGHVS and CDR2 FQNEAQ. The CDR3 DNA reads TGTGCCAGCAGCTTCAGCCGGGACTCCTACGCCGATGATGAGCAGTTCTTC. Translated: CASSFSRDSYADDEQFF.

J is TRBJ2-7 and V is TRBV6-5; no firm D call. The germline V gene encodes CDR1 MNHEY and CDR2 SVGAGI. V gave up 0 bases and J gave up 6 bases, with 9 bases separating them. The CDR3 loop spans 13 amino acids. CDR3 DNA sequence: TGTGCCAGCAGTTACTCGGACGGTTGCGAGCAGTACTTC. Translating it yields CASSYSDGCEQYF.

On this clonotype: The junction and the germline gene differ at one end; a read error may be behind it. The gene calls are TRBV13 and TRBJ1-4; 10 bases match TRBD1. Germline CDR1 is PRHDT and CDR2 is FYEKMQ (reference sequence). The CDR3 length is 15 residues. The CDR3 loop is CASILKGTGEEKLFF. CDR3 in DNA: TGTGCCAGCATCTTAAAGGGGACAGGGGAAGAAAAACTGTTTTTT.

This clonotype turned up a few times. This rearrangement joins TRBV4-1 to TRBJ1-2, with TRBD1 matching over 8 bases. The CDR3 loop spans 15 amino acids. Per germline, CDR1 MGHRA and CDR2 YSYEKL. Trimming removed 3 bases from V and 4 bases from J; junction bases left unmatched: 7. The CDR3 nucleotides are TGCGCCAGCAGCCACCACGACAGGGGCGTCTATGGCTACACCTTC. Encoded protein: CASSHHDRGVYGYTF.